These 26 T cell receptor beta chains were sequenced from one sample in a study of PD-1 blockade in classical Hodgkin lymphoma. Brentuximab vedotin exposure varied among the patients, all of whom had relapsed after autologous stem cell transplantation. Data came from immunoSEQ multiplex PCR; TCRdb stores just in-frame clones and leaves some out. The table has tens of thousands of clones, roughly 70% seen once. The sequenced sample was peripheral blood mononuclear cells (PBMCs), obtained before the second cycle of nivolumab. All receptors derive from a human donor with classical Hodgkin lymphoma.

J is TRBJ2-3 and V is TRBV11-2; 10 bases are shared with TRBD2. Germline V gives CDR1 SGHAT, CDR2 FQNNGV. This CDR3 comprises 16 residues. The J segment lost 5 bases and the V segment lost 2 bases, leaving 7 bases of the junction unmatched. This CDR3 is CASSLSLAGVLDTQYF. The CDR3 region has the DNA TGTGCCAGCAGCTTAAGCCTAGCGGGGGTATTAGATACGCAGTATTTT.

The rearrangement uses TRBV6-5 and TRBJ1-2, with D hard to call. Germline V CDR1 and CDR2: MNHEY, SVGAGI. V shed 2 bases and J shed 7 bases, with 8 bases lying between them. The CDR3 spans 12 residues. CDR3: CASSYEGFGYTF. The CDR3 bases are TGTGCCAGCAGTTACGAAGGGTTTGGCTACACCTTC.

The chain combines TRBV27 with TRBJ1-2; D perhaps matches TRBD1 (5 bases). V was shortened by 6 bases and J by 4 bases, with 9 bases between the two germline ends. The germline V gene has CDR1 MNHEY and CDR2 SMNVEV (reference sequence). The length of the CDR3 is 12 residues. CDR3: CASRGPSYGYTF. CDR3 nucleotides: TGTGCCAGCAGGGGGCCTAGCTATGGCTACACCTTC.

This sequence joins TRBV6-1 and TRBJ1-3; unclear D gene. Deletions cut 6 bases from V and 0 bases from J, with 12 bases between. The CDR3 runs to 15 residues. Germline-derived CDR1 and CDR2 are MNHNS and SASEGT. For the CDR3, the DNA is TGTGCCAGCAGCCCTAACGCCCTCTCTGGAAACACCATATATTTT. Its protein product is CASSPNALSGNTIYF.

There are a few counts of this clone. The genes are TRBV29-1 and TRBJ2-1, with D possibly being TRBD1 or TRBD2 (6 bases each). The V end lost 5 bases, the J end lost 4 bases, and 24 bases lay between the germline ends. The CDR3 is 17 residues long. Germline values: CDR1 SQVTM, CDR2 ANQGSEA. In DNA form, the CDR3 reads TGCAGCGTTCCCGGGGGCACAGGGAAAGTGCAGTACAATGAGCAGTTCTTC. Translating gives CSVPGGTGKVQYNEQFF.

In its sample, this clone was seen once. Here the CDR3 DNA reads TGTGCCAGTAGTATAAGCAGGGGTGCCAACACTGAAGCTTTCTTT. Encoded protein: CASSISRGANTEAFF. The rearrangement uses TRBV19 and TRBJ1-1; tentatively, D is TRBD1 (6 bases). The CDR3 spans 15 residues. V gave up 2 bases and J gave up 2 bases, with 12 bases separating them. Germline V lookup: CDR1 LNHDA, CDR2 SQIVND (reference sequence).

This chain joins TRBV6-1 and TRBJ2-7; D possibly corresponds to TRBD2 (5 bases). This CDR3 region has 14 residues. Trimming removed 6 bases from V and 3 bases from J, with 15 bases in between. Looked up from germline, CDR1 is MNHNS and CDR2 is SASEGT. The CDR3 region has the DNA TGTGCCAGCAGGAAAACTAGTGGTGTCTACGAGCAGTACTTC. Protein: CASRKTSGVYEQYF.

CDR3 nucleotides: TGCAGCGCTGACGGGAATGGCTACACCTTC. Translated, it gives CSADGNGYTF. V is TRBV29-1 and J is TRBJ1-2; D ambiguous. The CDR3 runs to 10 residues. V lost 7 bases and J 6 bases, leaving 9 bases between the germline ends. In germline, CDR1 is SQVTM, CDR2 ANQGSEA.

The genes are TRBV28 and TRBJ2-7; D is unresolved. The V gene lost 3 bases and the J gene lost 3 bases, with 12 bases spanning the gap. The CDR3 totals 14 residues. Germline V gene sequence: CDR1 MDHEN, CDR2 SYDVKM. For the CDR3, the DNA is TGTGCCAGCAGTTTCTCCTCCCCTGGCTACGAGCAGTACTTC. Translation gives CASSFSSPGYEQYF.

This sequence joins TRBV27 and TRBJ2-2; weak D call: TRBD1 (6 bases). The V end lost 7 bases, the J end lost 7 bases, and 16 bases lay between the germline ends. Germline V gene data show CDR1 as MNHEY and CDR2 as SMNVEV (reference sequence). The CDR3 extends over 14 amino acids. The CDR3 loop reads CASKGHLMVGELFF. CDR3 DNA: TGTGCCAGCAAGGGACACCTTATGGTCGGGGAGCTGTTTTTT.

There are a few counts of this clone. One junction end does not reproduce the germline sequence, and a read error may be involved. The V gene is TRBV19, the J gene TRBJ1-1, with D unresolved. From germline, CDR1 is LNHDA and CDR2 SQIVND (reference sequence). This CDR3 spans 13 amino acids. In nucleotides, the CDR3 is TGTGCCAGTAGTATACAAGGGAACGCTGAAGCTTTCTTT. The encoded protein is CASSIQGNAEAFF. Supplemented by reference TRBV19 and TRBJ1-1, the full variable domain reads DGGITQSPKYLFRKEGQNVTLSCEQNLNHDAMYWYRQDPGQGLRLIYYSQIVNDFQKGDIAEGYSVSREKKESFPLTVTSAQKNPTAFYLCASSIQGNAEAFFGQGTRLTVV.

The chain uses TRBV6-5 and TRBJ1-6, with D possibly TRBD1 on 6 matching bases. Germline V lookup: CDR1 MNHEY, CDR2 SVGAGI. Trimming cost V 6 bases and J 10 bases, with 16 bases left between them. The CDR3 is 14 residues long. The CDR3 DNA reads TGTGCCAGCAGGGTTCGTTACGGGGGCTCACCCCTCCACTTT. Encoded protein: CASRVRYGGSPLHF.

V gene TRBV7-6 combines with J gene TRBJ2-1, with TRBD2 as a possible D gene (5 bases). Germline V gene sequence: CDR1 SGHVS, CDR2 FNYEAQ. The CDR3 extends over 15 amino acids. V was clipped by 5 bases and J by 7 bases, with 18 bases between them. CDR3 in amino acids: CASSPREPEVNEQFF. CDR3 coding DNA: TGTGCCAGCAGCCCAAGGGAGCCGGAGGTGAATGAGCAGTTCTTC.

The chain joins TRBV5-1 to TRBJ1-5; possibly TRBD1 for D (6 bases). Trimming left V 4 bases short and J 7 bases short, with 18 bases between. This CDR3 is 15 amino acids long. CDR1 and CDR2 (germline): SGHRS, YFSETQ. The CDR3 DNA sequence: TGCGCCAGCAGCCCTGACAGGTATACCCAGCAGCCCCAGCATTTT. Its protein product is CASSPDRYTQQPQHF.

The rearrangement joins TRBV19 to TRBJ2-4, with D possibly matching TRBD1 (5 bases). V was cut by 5 bases and J by 3 bases, with 17 bases left in between. The CDR3 has 16 residues. In germline, CDR1 is LNHDA, CDR2 SQIVND (reference sequence). CDR3 residues: CASSFAGISGKNIQYF. Written as DNA, the CDR3 is TGTGCCAGTAGTTTTGCAGGGATCTCGGGCAAAAACATTCAGTACTTC.

The chain carries TRBV19 and TRBJ2-1; D may be TRBD1 or TRBD2 (5 bases each). Germline V lookup: CDR1 LNHDA, CDR2 SQIVND (reference sequence). This CDR3 contains 16 residues. V gave up 1 base and J gave up 7 bases, with 17 bases separating them. Written as DNA, the CDR3 is TGTGCCAGTAGTATAGCCTCGACAGAGGGTGGGAATGAGCAGTTCTTC. Its protein product is CASSIASTEGGNEQFF.

This clone was seen more than once but under ten times. The chain uses TRBV19 and TRBJ1-1; a weak D match, TRBD1 (5 bases). Germline V CDR1 and CDR2: LNHDA, SQIVND (reference sequence). Trimming pared 5 bases from V and 8 bases from J, leaving 12 bases between. The CDR3 length is 12 residues. The CDR3 is CASSLAGGEAFF. CDR3 nucleotide sequence: TGTGCCAGTAGTCTTGCCGGGGGGGAAGCTTTCTTT.

This clone was seen only a few times. One end of the junction fails to match germline, which may point to a read error. This chain links TRBV7-9 with TRBJ2-1; the D gene is possibly TRBD2 (6 bases). From germline, CDR1 is SEHNR and CDR2 FQNEAQ (reference sequence). CDR3 length: 15 amino acids. CDR3 amino acids: CASSHGTHSYNEQFF. CDR3 DNA sequence: TGCGCCAGCAGCCACGGGACTCATTCCTACAATGAGCAGTTCTTC.

This chain connects TRBV2 to TRBJ2-3, with 8 bases aligning to TRBD2. CDR3 length: 15 amino acids. Trimming at V came to 3 bases and at J to 4 bases, leaving 6 bases not matched to a gene. Germline values: CDR1 SNHLY, CDR2 FYNNEI. CDR3 coding DNA: TGTGCCAGCAGTGACGACGGGGGGGCTCCAGATACGCAGTATTTT. Translating gives CASSDDGGAPDTQYF.

The table lists this clone with a few counts. The chain employs TRBV27 and TRBJ1-6; TRBD1 agrees at 9 bases. Per germline, CDR1 MNHEY and CDR2 SMNVEV (reference sequence). J gave up 8 bases and V 6 bases, and 5 bases lay outside the gene matches. This CDR3 is 14 amino acids long. The CDR3 DNA reads TGTGCCAGCAGCCTGACAGGGGGACATTCACCCCTCCACTTT. Its protein product is CASSLTGGHSPLHF.

The chain carries TRBV4-3 and TRBJ1-6; a weak D match, TRBD1 (5 bases). The CDR3 contains 16 residues. V was cut by 0 bases and J by 7 bases, with 13 bases left in between. CDR1 and CDR2 from the germline V gene are LGHNA and YSLEER. The CDR3 DNA follows: TGCGCCAGCAGCCAAGATGCCGCCAGGGAAAATTCACCCCTCCACTTT. Protein: CASSQDAARENSPLHF.

The rearrangement links TRBV27 to TRBJ2-1, with D unresolved. With 8 bases removed from V and 0 bases from J, the gap between germline ends came to 17 bases. Germline values: CDR1 MNHEY, CDR2 SMNVEV (reference sequence). The CDR3 covers 16 residues. The CDR3 here is CASSPRGRSSYNEQFF. The CDR3 DNA sequence: TGTGCCAGCTCCCCGCGAGGCAGAAGCTCCTACAATGAGCAGTTCTTC.

Concerning this clone itself: One end of the junction does not line up with germline, which may come from a read error. The chain links TRBV18 to TRBJ2-1; D might be TRBD2 (5 bases). There are 13 residues in the CDR3. CDR1 is KGHSH and CDR2 is LQKENI in the germline V gene. CDR3 region: CASSPLVPPEQFF. In nucleotides, the CDR3 is TGTGCCAGCTCCCCACTAGTGCCCCCAGAGCAGTTCTTC.

V is TRBV7-9 and J is TRBJ1-2; D is unclear. This CDR3 has 13 residues. The germline V and J ends were trimmed by 8 bases and 4 bases, with 14 bases remaining between them. Germline lookup yields CDR1 SEHNR and CDR2 FQNEAQ (reference sequence). The DNA for the CDR3 is TGTGCCAGCGACACCGGCGGATTCTATGGCTACACCTTC. Encoded protein: CASDTGGFYGYTF.

The table lists this clone with a few counts. This rearrangement joins TRBV4-2 to TRBJ2-1, with TRBD2 identical over 7 bases. With V trimmed by 5 bases and J by 5 bases, 9 bases remained unmatched. Germline lookup yields CDR1 LGHNA and CDR2 YNFKEQ. The CDR3 sequence is 15 residues long. In nucleotides, the CDR3 is TGTGCCAGCAGCTTGGTTGCGGGAGAACACAATGAGCAGTTCTTC. This translates into CASSLVAGEHNEQFF.

This chain joins TRBV5-6 and TRBJ1-4, with D maybe TRBD1 (6 bases). The CDR3 has 14 amino acids. The germline V and J ends were trimmed by 1 base and 4 bases, with 8 bases remaining between them. Germline V gene data show CDR1 as SGHDT and CDR2 as YYEEEE. CDR3 loop: CASSLTGLNEKLFF. The CDR3 nucleotides are TGTGCCAGCAGCTTGACAGGGCTTAATGAAAAACTGTTTTTT. The full variable domain, with the rest looked up from reference TRBV5-6 and TRBJ1-4, is DAGVTQSPTHLIKTRGQQVTLRCSPKSGHDTVSWYQQALGQGPQFIFQYYEEEERQRGNFPDRFSGHQFPNYSSELNVNALLLGDSALYLCASSLTGLNEKLFFGSGTQLSVL.